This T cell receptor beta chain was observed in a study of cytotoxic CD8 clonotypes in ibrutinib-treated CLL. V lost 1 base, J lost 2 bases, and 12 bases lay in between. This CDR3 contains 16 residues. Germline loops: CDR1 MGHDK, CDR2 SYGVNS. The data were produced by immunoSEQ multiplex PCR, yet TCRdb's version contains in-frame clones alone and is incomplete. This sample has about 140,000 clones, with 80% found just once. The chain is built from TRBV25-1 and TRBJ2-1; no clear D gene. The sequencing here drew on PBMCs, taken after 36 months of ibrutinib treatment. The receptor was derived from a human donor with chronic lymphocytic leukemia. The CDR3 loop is CASSEFVQLAYNEQFF. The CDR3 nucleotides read TGTGCCAGCAGTGAATTTGTACAGCTGGCCTACAATGAGCAGTTCTTC.